These 15 T cell receptor beta chains were sequenced from one sample in a study of identical twins. TCRdb processed the 5' RACE reads anew with MiXCR; each CDR3 protein has one entry. Of roughly 220,000 distinct CDR3 sequences listed, around 6.5% are singletons. The same data also contributed to another study, on T cells expressing NK-cell markers.

The sequenced sample was CD8+ T cells sorted from blood. These receptors all come from a woman between 18 and 29 years old in good health.

This chain's CDR3 is CASSPFEGYQETQYF. As DNA, the CDR3 is TGTGCCAGCAGCCCCTTCGAGGGTTATCAAGAGACCCAGTACTTC. This rearrangement joins TRBV7-9 to TRBJ2-5; maybe TRBD2 (5 bases). V lost 5 bases and J 2 bases, leaving 15 bases between the germline ends. The CDR3 is 15 residues long. Looked up from germline, CDR1 is SEHNR and CDR2 is FQNEAQ (reference sequence).

Only a few counts were recorded for this clonotype. The chain carries TRBV4-3 and TRBJ2-2, with D uncertain. The CDR3 has 15 residues. Germline lookup yields CDR1 LGHNA and CDR2 YSLEER. The V end was cut by 0 bases, the J end by 4 bases, with 9 bases between. The CDR3 region is CASSQDRAGTGELFF. CDR3 nucleotides: TGCGCCAGCAGCCAAGATCGGGCAGGCACCGGGGAGCTGTTTTTT.

This clonotype was counted at least ten times. This sequence joins TRBV7-9 and TRBJ2-2, with unresolved D. The CDR3 runs to 12 residues. The V gene lost 5 bases and the J gene lost 6 bases, with 7 bases spanning the gap. Germline assignment: CDR1 SEHNR and CDR2 FQNEAQ (reference sequence). The CDR3 sequence: CASSEGPGELFF. CDR3 bases: TGTGCCAGCAGCGAAGGACCCGGGGAGCTGTTTTTT.

This clonotype was picked up many times. The V and J genes are TRBV5-1 and TRBJ2-1, with 10 bases fitting TRBD1. Trimming cost V 2 bases and J 7 bases; bases outside gene matches: 15. The germline gives CDR1 SGHRS, CDR2 YFSETQ. CDR3 size: 18 residues. The CDR3 loop reads CASSFSRPGTGADNEQFF. Here the CDR3 DNA reads TGCGCCAGCAGCTTTAGCCGCCCCGGGACAGGGGCGGATAATGAGCAGTTCTTC.

The chain carries TRBV5-6 and TRBJ2-7; TRBD1 matches 10 bases. CDR1 SGHDT and CDR2 YYEEEE come from the germline V gene. The length of the CDR3 is 15 residues. With V trimmed by 5 bases and J by 6 bases, 11 bases remained unmatched. In DNA, the CDR3 is TGTGCCAGCAGGTTTGGACAGGGGGTTTTGGTCGAGCAGTACTTC. Translating it yields CASRFGQGVLVEQYF.

This clonotype was recorded many times. The CDR3 loop reads CASSQVKSGYSPLHF. CDR3 nucleotides: TGTGCCAGCAGCCAAGTAAAAAGTGGTTATTCACCCCTCCACTTT. This chain joins TRBV3-1 and TRBJ1-6, with unresolved D. The CDR3 is made up of 15 amino acids. Trimming pared 1 base from V and 8 bases from J, leaving 12 bases between. Germline CDR1 is LGHDT and CDR2 is YNNKEL (reference sequence).

In its sample, this clonotype was seen many times. The chain uses TRBV11-2 and TRBJ2-1; D uncertain. The CDR3 runs to 16 residues. Trimming stripped 0 bases from V and 7 bases from J, with 16 bases between. CDR1 is SGHAT and CDR2 is FQNNGV in the germline V gene. DNA of the CDR3: TGTGCCAGCAGCTTAGATAGGAGCAGACCCCAGAATGAGCAGTTCTTC. Residues: CASSLDRSRPQNEQFF.

This clonotype occurred many times. This chain links TRBV20-1 with TRBJ1-2, with D unresolved. The germline V gene has CDR1 DFQATT and CDR2 SNEGSKA (reference sequence). This CDR3 has 13 residues. Trimming shortened V by 6 bases and J by 9 bases, and 20 bases separated the two germline ends. The CDR3 region has the DNA TGCAGTGCCACGGTGACTTTGCCCCGGAGCTACACCTTC. Protein: CSATVTLPRSYTF.

This clonotype appeared many times. This chain connects TRBV7-8 to TRBJ2-7, with unresolved D. Per the germline V gene, CDR1 is SGHVS and CDR2 is FQNEAQ. Trimming removed 2 bases at V and 1 base at J, with 9 bases between. The CDR3 runs 14 residues. CDR3 nucleotide sequence: TGTGCCAGCAGCTTAACTGGTTCTTCCTACGAGCAGTACTTC. Translating gives CASSLTGSSYEQYF.

Ten or more counts support this clonotype. This chain joins TRBV4-3 and TRBJ2-3; 8 bases align to TRBD1. With V trimmed by 1 base and J by 6 bases, 9 bases remained unmatched. The CDR3 is 16 amino acids. CDR1 is LGHNA, CDR2 YSLEER, per germline. CDR3 in amino acids: CASSQGRGRVGDTQYF. The CDR3 DNA reads as TGCGCCAGCAGCCAAGGCAGGGGGCGTGTGGGGGATACGCAGTATTTT.

This clonotype was seen ten or more times. The rearrangement links TRBV3-1 to TRBJ2-5; D not certain. The CDR3 is made up of 13 amino acids. The V end was cut by 10 bases, the J end by 4 bases, with 16 bases between. Per germline, CDR1 LGHDT and CDR2 YNNKEL (reference sequence). CDR3 residues: CATAKVVGETQYF. CDR3 nucleotide sequence: TGTGCCACCGCGAAGGTGGTGGGAGAGACCCAGTACTTC.

With regard to this clonotype: It may be a read error: a sequence one base away is much more abundant. The gene calls are TRBV20-1 and TRBJ2-1, with D possibly TRBD1 on 6 matching bases. CDR3 length equals 15 residues. Trimming stripped 0 bases from V and 2 bases from J, with 11 bases between. Looked up from germline, CDR1 is DFQATT and CDR2 is SNEGSKA (reference sequence). CDR3 nucleotides: TGCAGTGCTAGAGATAGGGGGAGTCCCTACAATGAGCAGTTCTTC. Protein: CSARDRGSPYNEQFF.

This clonotype was counted between two and nine times. The chain recombines TRBV14 with TRBJ1-2; a weak D match, TRBD1 (6 bases). Trimming pared 4 bases from V and 6 bases from J, leaving 15 bases between. Per germline, CDR1 SGHDN and CDR2 FVKESK. This CDR3 comprises 14 residues. The CDR3 spells CASSLNRASDGYTF. CDR3 nucleotides: TGTGCCAGCAGCCTAAACAGGGCTTCCGATGGCTACACCTTC.

V is TRBV6-1 and J is TRBJ1-2, with D perhaps matching TRBD1 (5 bases). Germline values: CDR1 MNHNS, CDR2 SASEGT. CDR3 size: 16 residues. Between the trimmed V and J ends, which lost 6 bases and 4 bases, there was a span of 21 bases. The CDR3 sequence: CASRPTGPWTIYGYTF. The DNA for the CDR3 is TGTGCCAGCAGACCAACGGGACCGTGGACAATCTATGGCTACACCTTC.

The chain couples TRBV6-5 to TRBJ2-1; TRBD2 agrees at 10 bases. The CDR3 extends over 15 amino acids. J lost 8 bases, V lost 4 bases, and 8 bases had no gene match. In germline, CDR1 is MNHEY, CDR2 SVGAGI. The CDR3: CASSLKAGGPDEQFF. CDR3 DNA sequence: TGTGCCAGCAGTTTGAAAGCGGGAGGGCCGGATGAGCAGTTCTTC.